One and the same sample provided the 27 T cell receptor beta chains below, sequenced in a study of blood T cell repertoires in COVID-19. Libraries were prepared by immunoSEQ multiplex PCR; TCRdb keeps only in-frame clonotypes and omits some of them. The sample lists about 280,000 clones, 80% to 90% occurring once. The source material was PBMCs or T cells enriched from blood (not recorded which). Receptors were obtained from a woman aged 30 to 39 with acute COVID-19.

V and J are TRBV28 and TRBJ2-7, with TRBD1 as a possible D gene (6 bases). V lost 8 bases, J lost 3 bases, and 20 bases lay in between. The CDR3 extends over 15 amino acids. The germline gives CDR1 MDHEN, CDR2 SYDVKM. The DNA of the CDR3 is TGTGCCAGCGCAAAACAGGGAGCCGCTAACTACGAGCAGTACTTC. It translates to CASAKQGAANYEQYF. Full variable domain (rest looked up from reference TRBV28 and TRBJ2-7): DVKVTQSSRYLVKRTGEKVFLECVQDMDHENMFWYRQDPGLGLRLIYFSYDVKMKEKGDIPEGYSVSREKKERFSLILESASTNQTSMYLCASAKQGAANYEQYFGPGTRLTVT.

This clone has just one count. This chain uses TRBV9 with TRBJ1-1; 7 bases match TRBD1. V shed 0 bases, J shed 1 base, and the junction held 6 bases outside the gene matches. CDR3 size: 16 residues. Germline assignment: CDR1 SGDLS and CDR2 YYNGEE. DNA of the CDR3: TGTGCCAGCAGCGTAGAAGGGGGCGCCGGGAACACTGAAGCTTTCTTT. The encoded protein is CASSVEGGAGNTEAFF.

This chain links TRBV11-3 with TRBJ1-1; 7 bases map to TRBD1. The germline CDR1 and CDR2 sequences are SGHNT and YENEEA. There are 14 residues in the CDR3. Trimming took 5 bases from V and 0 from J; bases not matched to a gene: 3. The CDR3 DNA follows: TGTGCCAGCAGCCAGACAGGGATGAACACTGAAGCTTTCTTT. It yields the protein CASSQTGMNTEAFF. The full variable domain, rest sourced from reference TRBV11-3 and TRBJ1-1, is EAGVVQSPRYKIIEKKQPVAFWCNPISGHNTLYWYLQNLGQGPELLIRYENEEAVDDSQLPKDRFSAERLKGVDSTLKIQPAELGDSAVYLCASSQTGMNTEAFFGQGTRLTVV.

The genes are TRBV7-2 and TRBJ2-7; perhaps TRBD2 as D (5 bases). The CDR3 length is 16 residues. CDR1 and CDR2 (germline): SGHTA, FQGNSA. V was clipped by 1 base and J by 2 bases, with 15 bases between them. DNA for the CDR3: TGTGCCAGCAGCTTAGTTGCGGTAGCGCCTACCTACGAGCAGTACTTC. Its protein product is CASSLVAVAPTYEQYF.

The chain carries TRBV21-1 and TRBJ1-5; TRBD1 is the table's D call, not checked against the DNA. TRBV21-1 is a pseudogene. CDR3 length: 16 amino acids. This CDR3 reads CASSKVGVNSNQPQHF. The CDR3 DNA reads TGTGCCAGCAGCAAAGTAGGGGTAAATAGCAATCAGCCCCAGCATTTT.

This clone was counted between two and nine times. CDR3 loop: CSVAGGSTDTQYF. The CDR3 DNA is TGCAGCGTAGCGGGAGGGAGCACAGATACGCAGTATTTT. The V call is TRBV29-1, the J call TRBJ2-3; TRBD2 matches at 10 bases. J gave up 0 bases and V 6 bases, and 0 bases lay outside the gene matches. The CDR3 loop spans 13 amino acids. Germline-derived CDR1 and CDR2 are SQVTM and ANQGSEA.

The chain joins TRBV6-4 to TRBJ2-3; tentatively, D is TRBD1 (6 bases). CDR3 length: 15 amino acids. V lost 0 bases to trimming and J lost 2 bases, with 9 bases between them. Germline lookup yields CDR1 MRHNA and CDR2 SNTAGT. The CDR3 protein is CASSDSSGATDTQYF. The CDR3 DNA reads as TGTGCCAGCAGTGACTCATCAGGGGCCACAGATACGCAGTATTTT.

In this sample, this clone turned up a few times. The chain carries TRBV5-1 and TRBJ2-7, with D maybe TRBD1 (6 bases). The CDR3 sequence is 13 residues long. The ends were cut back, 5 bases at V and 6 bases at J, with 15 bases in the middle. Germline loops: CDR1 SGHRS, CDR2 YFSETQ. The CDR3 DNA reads TGCGCCAGCAGGGGGGACACGATCGGCGAGCAGTACTTC. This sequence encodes CASRGDTIGEQYF.

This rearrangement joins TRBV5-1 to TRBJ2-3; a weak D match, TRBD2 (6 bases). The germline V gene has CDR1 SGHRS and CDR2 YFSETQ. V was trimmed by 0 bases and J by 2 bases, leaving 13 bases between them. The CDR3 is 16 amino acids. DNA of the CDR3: TGCGCCAGCAGCTTGGCGTCTAGCGTATACACAGATACGCAGTATTTT. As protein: CASSLASSVYTDTQYF.

The CDR3 here is CAWRLGLYGYTF. DNA for the CDR3: TGTGCCTGGCGATTGGGGCTTTATGGCTACACCTTC. This chain connects TRBV30 to TRBJ1-2, with D perhaps TRBD1 (5 bases). Germline CDR1 GTSNPN, CDR2 SVGIG (reference sequence). With 5 bases removed from V and 5 bases from J, the gap between germline ends came to 12 bases. The CDR3 is 12 residues long.

CDR3 amino acids: CASSQNHRLGDQPQHF. In DNA, the CDR3 is TGCGCCAGCAGCCAAAACCACAGGCTAGGGGATCAGCCCCAGCATTTT. V usage is TRBV4-3 and J usage is TRBJ1-5, with a tentative D call TRBD1 (5 bases). V was pared by 2 bases and J by 5 bases, with 16 bases between. Germline V gene data show CDR1 as LGHNA and CDR2 as YSLEER. This CDR3 is 16 amino acids long.

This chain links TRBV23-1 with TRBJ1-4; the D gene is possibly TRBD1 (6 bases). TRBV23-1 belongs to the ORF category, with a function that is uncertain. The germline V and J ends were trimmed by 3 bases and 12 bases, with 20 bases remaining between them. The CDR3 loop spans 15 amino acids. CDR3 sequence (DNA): TGCGCCAGCAGTCACCCCTGGACAGACCTAGGCGAACTGTTTTTT. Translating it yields CASSHPWTDLGELFF.

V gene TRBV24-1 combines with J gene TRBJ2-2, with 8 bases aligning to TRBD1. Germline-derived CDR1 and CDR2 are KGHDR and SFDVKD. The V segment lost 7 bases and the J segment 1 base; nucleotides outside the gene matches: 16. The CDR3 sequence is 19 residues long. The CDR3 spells CATSHNAPVDRVNTGELFF. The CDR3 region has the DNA TGTGCCACCAGCCACAACGCCCCCGTGGACAGGGTGAACACCGGGGAGCTGTTTTTT.

The CDR3 DNA reads TGTGCCAGCAGCGGAAGGACAGGGGTTATCATGAACACTGAAGCTTTCTTT. Its translation is CASSGRTGVIMNTEAFF. J is TRBJ1-1 and V is TRBV28, with TRBD1 matching over 9 bases. CDR1 and CDR2 from the germline V gene are MDHEN and SYDVKM. V shed 6 bases, J shed 0 bases, and the junction held 11 bases outside the gene matches. This CDR3 comprises 17 residues.

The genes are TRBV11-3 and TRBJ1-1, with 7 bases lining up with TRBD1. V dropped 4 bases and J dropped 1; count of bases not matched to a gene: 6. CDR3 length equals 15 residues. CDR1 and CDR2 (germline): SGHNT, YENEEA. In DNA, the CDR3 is TGTGCCAGCAGCTCCGCCCGGACAGGGAACACTGAAGCTTTCTTT. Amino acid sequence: CASSSARTGNTEAFF.

CDR3 region: CASRQDRVRTGELFF. The CDR3 DNA reads as TGTGCCAGCAGACAGGACAGGGTGAGAACCGGGGAGCTGTTTTTT. The chain recombines TRBV28 with TRBJ2-2; 8 bases fit TRBD1. Germline CDR1 MDHEN, CDR2 SYDVKM. CDR3 size: 15 residues. The ends lost 6 bases at V and 5 bases at J; junction bases unmatched: 8.

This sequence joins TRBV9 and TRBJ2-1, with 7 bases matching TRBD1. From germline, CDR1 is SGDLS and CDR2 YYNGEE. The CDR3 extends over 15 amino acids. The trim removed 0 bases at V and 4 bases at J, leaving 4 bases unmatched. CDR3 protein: CASSVVGTDYNEQFF. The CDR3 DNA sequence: TGTGCCAGCAGCGTAGTCGGGACAGATTACAATGAGCAGTTCTTC.

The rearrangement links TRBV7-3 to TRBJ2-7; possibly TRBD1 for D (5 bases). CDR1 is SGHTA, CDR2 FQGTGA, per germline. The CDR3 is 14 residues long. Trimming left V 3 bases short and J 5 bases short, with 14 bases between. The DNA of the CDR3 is TGTGCCAGCAGCTTGGCGTCAGGGTCCCACGAGCAGTACTTC. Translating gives CASSLASGSHEQYF.

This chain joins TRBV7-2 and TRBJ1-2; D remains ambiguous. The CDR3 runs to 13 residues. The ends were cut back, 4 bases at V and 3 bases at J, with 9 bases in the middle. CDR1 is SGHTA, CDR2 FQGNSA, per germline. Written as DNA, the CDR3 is TGTGCCAGCAGCTCCGGGAGCGACTATGGCTACACCTTC. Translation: CASSSGSDYGYTF. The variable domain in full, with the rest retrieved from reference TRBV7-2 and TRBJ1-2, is GAGVSQSPSNKVTEKGKDVELRCDPISGHTALYWYRQSLGQGLEFLIYFQGNSAPDKSGLPSDRFSAERTGGSVSTLTIQRTQQEDSAVYLCASSSGSDYGYTFGSGTRLTVV.

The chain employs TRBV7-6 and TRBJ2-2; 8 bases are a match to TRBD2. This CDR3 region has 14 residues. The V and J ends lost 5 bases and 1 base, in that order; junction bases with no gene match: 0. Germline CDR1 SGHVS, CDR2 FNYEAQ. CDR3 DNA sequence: TGTGCCAGCAGCCGGGGGGGGAACACCGGGGAGCTGTTTTTT. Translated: CASSRGGNTGELFF.

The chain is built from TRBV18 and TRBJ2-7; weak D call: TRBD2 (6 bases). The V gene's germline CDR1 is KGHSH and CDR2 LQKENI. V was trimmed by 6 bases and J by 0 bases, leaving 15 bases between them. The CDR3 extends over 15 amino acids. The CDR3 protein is CASSPSGGASYEQYF. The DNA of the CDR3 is TGTGCCAGCTCTCCATCCGGCGGGGCCTCCTACGAGCAGTACTTC.

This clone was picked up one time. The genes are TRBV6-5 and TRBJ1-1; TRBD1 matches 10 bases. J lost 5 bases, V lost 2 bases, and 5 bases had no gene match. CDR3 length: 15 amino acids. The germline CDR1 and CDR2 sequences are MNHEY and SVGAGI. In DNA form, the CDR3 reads TGTGCCAGCAGTTACCTGGGACAGGGGCGGACTGAAGCTTTCTTT. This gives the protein CASSYLGQGRTEAFF.

CDR3 residues: CASSQVPGDNEQFF. The CDR3 nucleotides are TGTGCCAGCAGCCAAGTGCCAGGGGATAATGAGCAGTTCTTC. This rearrangement joins TRBV14 to TRBJ2-1; a possible D gene is TRBD1 (6 bases). CDR3 length: 14 residues. V dropped 1 base and J dropped 7 bases, with 11 bases sitting between them. The V gene's germline CDR1 is SGHDN and CDR2 FVKESK.

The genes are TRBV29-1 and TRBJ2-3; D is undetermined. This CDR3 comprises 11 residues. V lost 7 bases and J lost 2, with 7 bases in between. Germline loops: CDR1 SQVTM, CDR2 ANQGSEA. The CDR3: CSGGITDTQYF. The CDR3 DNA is TGCAGCGGAGGCATCACAGATACGCAGTATTTT.

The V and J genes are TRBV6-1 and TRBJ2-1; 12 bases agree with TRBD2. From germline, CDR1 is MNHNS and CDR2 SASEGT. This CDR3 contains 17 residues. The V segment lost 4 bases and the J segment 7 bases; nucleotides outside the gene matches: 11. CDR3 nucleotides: TGTGCCAGCAGTGGGGTGGTTCTAGCGGGAGGGCCAAATGAGCAGTTCTTC. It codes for CASSGVVLAGGPNEQFF.

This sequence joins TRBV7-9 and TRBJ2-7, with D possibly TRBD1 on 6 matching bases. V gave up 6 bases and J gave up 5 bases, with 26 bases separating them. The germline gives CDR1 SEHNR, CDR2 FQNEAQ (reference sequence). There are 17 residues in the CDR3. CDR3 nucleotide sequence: TGTGCCAGCAGTTTAAGTCCCCCGGCAGGGGCGCCCCACGAGCAGTACTTC. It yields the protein CASSLSPPAGAPHEQYF.

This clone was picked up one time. The CDR3, as DNA: TGTGCCAGCAGTGGGACAGGGGTCTACAATGAGCAGTTCTTC. Its translation is CASSGTGVYNEQFF. The V and J genes are TRBV28 and TRBJ2-1; 10 bases match TRBD1. The length of the CDR3 is 14 residues. Germline CDR1 MDHEN, CDR2 SYDVKM. The V gene end was trimmed by 5 bases and the J gene end by 3 bases; junction bases not matched to a gene: 1.